This TCR beta chain appears in the sequencing data of a study of control samples from healthy donors and cancer patients. Data came from immunoSEQ multiplex PCR; TCRdb stores just in-frame clones and leaves some out. The sample contains over 90,000 clones, under 95% of which appear only once. Germline lookup yields CDR1 SEHNR and CDR2 FQNEAQ (reference sequence). V lost 4 bases and J lost 4; bases outside the gene matches: 4. This CDR3 region has 15 residues. Sequences were obtained from blood. The clonotype originates from a woman in her late teens or twenties in good health. This chain connects TRBV7-9 to TRBJ1-5, with TRBD1 matching over 10 bases. The CDR3 protein is CASSSDRGTNQPQHF. Here the CDR3 DNA reads TGTGCCAGCAGCTCGGACAGGGGGACGAATCAGCCCCAGCATTTT.